This T cell receptor beta chain came from a study of blood T cell repertoires in COVID-19. Germline CDR1 is SGHRS and CDR2 is YFSETQ. The CDR3 sequence is 14 residues long. The ends lost 3 bases at V and 7 bases at J; junction bases unmatched: 5. Here immunoSEQ multiplex PCR was the method, and the copy in TCRdb shows in-frame clones only, minus some. The sample holds around 500,000 clones, approximately 90% seen once. The chain is built from TRBV5-1 and TRBJ1-4; 8 nucleotides agree with TRBD1. The sequence derives from a woman between 40 and 50 years old who had recovered from COVID-19. The sample taken for sequencing was PBMCs or T cells enriched from blood (not recorded which). The CDR3 nucleotides read TGCGCCAGCAGCTCGACAGGGGTGACTGAAAAACTGTTTTTT. Encoded protein: CASSSTGVTEKLFF.